Below, 12 T cell receptor beta chains from the same sample are listed, as sequenced in a study of T-cell memory formation after mild COVID-19. TCRdb ran MiXCR on the 5' RACE reads and lists one entry per CDR3 protein. Of approximately 210,000 distinct CDR3 sequences listed, around 30% are singletons. The specimen sequenced was PBMCs or a T cell subset sorted from them (not recorded which). Source of these receptors: an adult woman who had mild COVID-19 (a few samples of this study predate the infection). Cell type and time point are not known.

This chain links TRBV9 with TRBJ1-2; TRBD1 might be the D (6 bases). The V gene lost 0 bases and the J gene lost 1 base, with 7 bases spanning the gap. There are 14 residues in the CDR3. Germline CDR1 reads SGDLS; CDR2 reads YYNGEE. The CDR3 sequence is CASSVEQGNYGYTF. CDR3 nucleotide sequence: TGTGCCAGCAGCGTAGAACAGGGTAACTATGGCTACACCTTC.

In this sample, this clonotype turned up a few times. V usage is TRBV7-9 and J usage is TRBJ1-1; a possible D gene is TRBD1 (5 bases). The CDR3 runs to 14 residues. Germline assignment: CDR1 SEHNR and CDR2 FQNEAQ (reference sequence). With 9 bases removed from V and 4 bases from J, the gap between germline ends came to 18 bases. The DNA of the CDR3 is TGTGCCAGAGACAGATTGGGGGTAGTCACTGAAGCTTTCTTT. Its protein product is CARDRLGVVTEAFF.

This chain links TRBV19 with TRBJ2-7, with D possibly matching TRBD1 (6 bases). V lost 3 bases to trimming and J lost 2 bases, with 14 bases between them. Per the germline V gene, CDR1 is LNHDA and CDR2 is SQIVND (reference sequence). The CDR3 has 15 amino acids. CDR3 amino acids: CASSMGTLRTYEQYF. The CDR3 nucleotides read TGTGCCAGTAGTATGGGGACACTCCGGACCTACGAGCAGTACTTC.

J is TRBJ2-2 and V is TRBV20-1; D gene unclear. The CDR3 contains 11 residues. Trimming removed 3 bases from V and 6 bases from J, with 5 bases in between. Germline values: CDR1 DFQATT, CDR2 SNEGSKA (reference sequence). CDR3 DNA sequence: TGCAGTGCTAGGGCCCCCGGGGAGCTGTTTTTT. Protein sequence: CSARAPGELFF.

This clonotype appeared a few times. The J gene is TRBJ1-5, the V gene TRBV6-2 or TRBV6-3; D uncertain. V lost 6 bases to trimming and J lost 3 bases, with 12 bases between them. From germline, CDR1 is MNHEY and CDR2 SVGEGT. The CDR3 totals 14 residues. The CDR3 bases are TGTGCCAGCAGCAACAGCGGGTTCAATCAGCCCCAGCATTTT. Protein product: CASSNSGFNQPQHF.

This clonotype was counted between two and nine times. The CDR3, as DNA: TGTGCCAGCAGCAAAGAAGGGCCGACAGGGGTCGGTGGGAACTATGGCTACACCTTC. This sequence encodes CASSKEGPTGVGGNYGYTF. The chain is built from TRBV21-1 and TRBJ1-2; no check of the table's D call, TRBD1, against the DNA was made. TRBV21-1 is noted as a pseudogene. The CDR3 length is 19 residues.

The V and J genes are TRBV4-1 and TRBJ2-7; a possible D gene is TRBD1 (6 bases). The CDR3 spans 15 residues. In germline, CDR1 is MGHRA, CDR2 YSYEKL. The V end lost 1 base, the J end lost 3 bases, and 13 bases lay between the germline ends. The CDR3 sequence: CASSQGQGTHYEQYF. In DNA, the CDR3 is TGCGCCAGCAGCCAAGGCCAGGGGACCCACTACGAGCAGTACTTC.

This sequence joins TRBV5-1 and TRBJ2-7; TRBD2 matches at 9 bases. The germline gives CDR1 SGHRS, CDR2 YFSETQ. The CDR3 consists of 13 residues. V was pared by 4 bases and J by 2 bases, with 1 base of the junction left unmatched. The CDR3 DNA reads as TGCGCCAGCAGCGGCGGGGGGGCCTACGAGCAGTACTTC. It specifies CASSGGGAYEQYF.

This clonotype was counted only a few times. This sequence joins TRBV5-4 and TRBJ2-3; 11 nucleotides match TRBD2. The junction had 6 bases not matched to a gene; V was cut back by 1 base and J by 5 bases. The CDR3 loop spans 16 amino acids. Germline CDR1 reads SGHNT; CDR2 reads YYREEE (reference sequence). CDR3 amino acids: CASSLTSGRYGDTQYF. The CDR3 nucleotides are TGTGCCAGCAGCTTGACTAGCGGGAGATATGGAGATACGCAGTATTTT.

This chain connects TRBV12-3 or TRBV12-4 to TRBJ2-1; the match to TRBD2 covers 8 bases. The ends lost 7 bases at V and 9 bases at J; junction bases unmatched: 11. The length of the CDR3 is 14 residues. CDR3 residues: CASTIAGNGFEQFF. The CDR3, as DNA: TGTGCCAGCACAATAGCGGGAAATGGTTTTGAGCAGTTCTTC.

The rearrangement uses TRBV6-1 and TRBJ2-1; D might be TRBD2 (6 bases). The CDR3 sequence is 10 residues long. V dropped 8 bases and J dropped 14 bases, with 13 bases sitting between them. The germline CDR1 and CDR2 sequences are MNHNS and SASEGT. The CDR3 DNA is TGTGCCAGCGGGGAGCGGGTGGAGTTCTTC. Amino acid sequence: CASGERVEFF.

The genes are TRBV27 and TRBJ1-5, with D perhaps matching TRBD1 (5 bases). The CDR3 has 16 amino acids. Trimming pared 3 bases from V and 4 bases from J, leaving 16 bases between. Germline V gene data show CDR1 as MNHEY and CDR2 as SMNVEV (reference sequence). The CDR3 sequence is CASSFSSDRLNQPQHF. The CDR3 coding sequence is TGTGCCAGCAGTTTTAGTTCCGACAGACTTAATCAGCCCCAGCATTTT.